This T cell receptor beta chain is drawn from a study of cytomegalovirus exposure and HLA in healthy donors. The PCR used 60 Vbeta and 13 Jbeta primers. TCRdb's table, derived via immunoSEQ multiplex PCR, lists solely in-frame clones and lacks some. The table has some 190,000 clones, about four fifths seen once; the top ten hold roughly 13%. V gave up 8 bases and J gave up 3 bases; unmatched junction bases: 8. The length of the CDR3 is 17 residues. Germline CDR1 and CDR2: SNHLY and FYNNEI. The receptor's source is a woman in her twenties or thirties in good health and CMV-seropositive. The V gene is TRBV2, the J gene TRBJ2-1; 15 positions match TRBD2. The sample taken for sequencing was PBMCs. The chain's CDR3 is CASGRTSGRDFYNEQFF. Written as DNA, the CDR3 is TGTGCCAGCGGACGGACTAGCGGGAGGGATTTCTACAATGAGCAGTTCTTC.